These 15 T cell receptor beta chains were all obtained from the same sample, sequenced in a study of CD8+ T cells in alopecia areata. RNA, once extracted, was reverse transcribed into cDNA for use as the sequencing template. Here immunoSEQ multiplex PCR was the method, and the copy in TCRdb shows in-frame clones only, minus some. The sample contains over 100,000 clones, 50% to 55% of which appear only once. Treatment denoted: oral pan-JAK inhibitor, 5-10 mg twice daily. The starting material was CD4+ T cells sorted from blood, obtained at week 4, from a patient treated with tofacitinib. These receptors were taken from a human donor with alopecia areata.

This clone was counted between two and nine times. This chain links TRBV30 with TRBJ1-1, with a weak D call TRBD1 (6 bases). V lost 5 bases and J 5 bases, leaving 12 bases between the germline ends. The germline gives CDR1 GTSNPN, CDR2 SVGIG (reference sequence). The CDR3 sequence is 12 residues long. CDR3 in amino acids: CAWDLTGTEAFF. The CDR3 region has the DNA TGTGCCTGGGACTTGACAGGAACTGAAGCTTTCTTT.

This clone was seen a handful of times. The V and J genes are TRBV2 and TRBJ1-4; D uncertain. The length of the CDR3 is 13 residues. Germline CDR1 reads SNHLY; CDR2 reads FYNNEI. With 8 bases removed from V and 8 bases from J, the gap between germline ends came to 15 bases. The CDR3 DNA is TGTGCCAGCCATCTATCTCGCAGGGAAAAACTGTTTTTT. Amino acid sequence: CASHLSRREKLFF. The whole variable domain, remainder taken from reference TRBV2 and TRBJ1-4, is EPEVTQTPSHQVTQMGQEVILRCVPISNHLYFYWYRQILGQKVEFLVSFYNNEISEKSEIFDDQFSVERPDGSNFTLKIRSTKLEDSAMYFCASHLSRREKLFFGSGTQLSVL.

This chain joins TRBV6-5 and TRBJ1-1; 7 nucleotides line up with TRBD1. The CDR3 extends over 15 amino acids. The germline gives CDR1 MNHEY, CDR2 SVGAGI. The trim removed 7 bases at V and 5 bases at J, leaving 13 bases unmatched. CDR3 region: CASTETDRALTEAFF. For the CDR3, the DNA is TGTGCCAGCACCGAGACCGACAGGGCTCTTACTGAAGCTTTCTTT.

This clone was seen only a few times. CDR3 sequence (DNA): TGTGCCAGCAGCGCCACTAGCGTGACCTACAATGAGCAGTTCTTC. This gives the protein CASSATSVTYNEQFF. This rearrangement joins TRBV9 to TRBJ2-1, with 7 bases fitting TRBD2. The length of the CDR3 is 15 residues. Germline assignment: CDR1 SGDLS and CDR2 YYNGEE. V shed 3 bases, J shed 2 bases, and the junction held 5 bases outside the gene matches.

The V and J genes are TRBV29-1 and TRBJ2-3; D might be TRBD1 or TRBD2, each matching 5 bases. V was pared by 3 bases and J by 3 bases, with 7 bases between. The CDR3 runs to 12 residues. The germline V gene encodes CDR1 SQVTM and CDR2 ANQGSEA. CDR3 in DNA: TGCAGCGTTGACAGGGAGACAGATACGCAGTATTTT. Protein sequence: CSVDRETDTQYF.

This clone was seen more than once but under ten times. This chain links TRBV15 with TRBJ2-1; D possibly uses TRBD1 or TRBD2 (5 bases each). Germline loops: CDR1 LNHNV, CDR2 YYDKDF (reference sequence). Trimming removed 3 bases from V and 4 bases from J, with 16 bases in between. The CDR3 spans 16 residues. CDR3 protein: CATSSLGRGVYNEQFF. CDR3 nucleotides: TGTGCCACCAGCAGCCTGGGAAGGGGAGTATACAATGAGCAGTTCTTC.

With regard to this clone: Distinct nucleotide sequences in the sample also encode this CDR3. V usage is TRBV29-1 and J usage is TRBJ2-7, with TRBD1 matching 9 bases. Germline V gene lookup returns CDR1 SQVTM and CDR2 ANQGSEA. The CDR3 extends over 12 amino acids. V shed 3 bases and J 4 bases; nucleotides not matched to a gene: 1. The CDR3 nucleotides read TGCAGCGTTGAGGACAGGGGTTACGAGCAGTACTTC. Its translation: CSVEDRGYEQYF.

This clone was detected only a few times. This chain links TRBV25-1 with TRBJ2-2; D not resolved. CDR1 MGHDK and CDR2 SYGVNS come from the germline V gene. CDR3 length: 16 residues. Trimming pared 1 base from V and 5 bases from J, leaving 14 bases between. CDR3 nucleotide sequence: TGTGCCAGCAGTGAATTCGTTGGGATGATAACCGGGGAGCTGTTTTTT. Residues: CASSEFVGMITGELFF. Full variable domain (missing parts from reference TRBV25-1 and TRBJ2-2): EADIYQTPRYLVIGTGKKITLECSQTMGHDKMYWYQQDPGMELHLIHYSYGVNSTEKGDLSSESTVSRIRTEHFPLTLESARPSHTSQYLCASSEFVGMITGELFFGEGSRLTVL.

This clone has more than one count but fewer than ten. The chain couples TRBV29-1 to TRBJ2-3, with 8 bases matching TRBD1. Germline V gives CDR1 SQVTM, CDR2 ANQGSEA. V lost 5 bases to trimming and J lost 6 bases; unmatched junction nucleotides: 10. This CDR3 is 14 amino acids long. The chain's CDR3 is CSVRMSRGLDTQYF. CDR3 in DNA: TGCAGCGTTCGAATGTCCAGGGGGCTGGATACGCAGTATTTT.

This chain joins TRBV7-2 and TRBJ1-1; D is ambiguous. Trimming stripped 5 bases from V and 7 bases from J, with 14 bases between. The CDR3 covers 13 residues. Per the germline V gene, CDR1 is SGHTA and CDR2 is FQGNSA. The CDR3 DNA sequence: TGTGCCAGCAGCGCCCGCCGGGAAGGTGAAGCTTTCTTT. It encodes CASSARREGEAFF.

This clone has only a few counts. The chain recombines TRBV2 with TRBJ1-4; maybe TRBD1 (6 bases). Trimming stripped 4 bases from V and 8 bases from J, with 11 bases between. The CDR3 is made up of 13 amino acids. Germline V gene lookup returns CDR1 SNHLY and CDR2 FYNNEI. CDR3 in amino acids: CASSGQVREKLFF. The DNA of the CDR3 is TGTGCCAGCAGTGGACAGGTCCGGGAAAAACTGTTTTTT.

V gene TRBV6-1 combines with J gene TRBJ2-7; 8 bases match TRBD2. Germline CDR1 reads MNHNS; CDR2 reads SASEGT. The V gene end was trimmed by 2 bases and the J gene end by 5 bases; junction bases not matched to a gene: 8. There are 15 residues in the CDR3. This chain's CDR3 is CASSETSGGRHEQYF. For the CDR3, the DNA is TGTGCCAGCAGTGAAACAAGCGGGGGTCGCCACGAGCAGTACTTC.

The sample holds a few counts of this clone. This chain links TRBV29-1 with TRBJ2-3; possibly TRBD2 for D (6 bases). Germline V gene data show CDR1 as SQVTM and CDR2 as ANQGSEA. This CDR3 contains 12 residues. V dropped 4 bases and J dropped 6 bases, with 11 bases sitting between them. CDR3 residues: CSVGGGMDTQYF. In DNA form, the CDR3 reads TGCAGCGTTGGAGGCGGGATGGATACGCAGTATTTT.

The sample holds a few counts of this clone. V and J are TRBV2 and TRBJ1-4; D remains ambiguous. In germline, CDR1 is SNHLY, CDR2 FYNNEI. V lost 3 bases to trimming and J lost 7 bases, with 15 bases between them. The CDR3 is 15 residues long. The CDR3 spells CASSEGLRMGEKLFF. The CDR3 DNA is TGTGCCAGCAGTGAGGGTCTCAGGATGGGTGAAAAACTGTTTTTT.

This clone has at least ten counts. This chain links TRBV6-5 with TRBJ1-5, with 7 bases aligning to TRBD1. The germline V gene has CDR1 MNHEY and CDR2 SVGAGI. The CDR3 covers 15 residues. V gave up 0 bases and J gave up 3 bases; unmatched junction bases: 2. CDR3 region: CASSYSRGPNQPQHF. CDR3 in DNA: TGTGCCAGCAGTTACTCGAGGGGGCCCAATCAGCCCCAGCATTTT.